This TCR beta chain was captured in a study of shared clonotypes between healthy human individuals. In regard to this clone: Antigen unknown.

The authors split each subset's genomic DNA evenly across several immunoSEQ plates. Here immunoSEQ multiplex PCR was the method, and the copy in TCRdb shows in-frame clones only, minus some. The table shows 85,000 to 100,000 clones, with 68% occurring only once. In germline, CDR1 is MGHRA, CDR2 YSYEKL. V was cut by 5 bases and J by 2 bases, with 13 bases left in between. This CDR3 comprises 15 residues. Overall study results and limits: In general, naive subsets displayed greater estimated richness than memory subsets did. Sequencing depth was expected to affect clonotype sharing among donors. Naive CD4 clonotype sharing across a few donors was approximately 5%.

The sequence derives from a man aged 25 to 40 in good health. The sample consisted of memory CD8+ T cells sorted from blood. Described subset: CD45RO+ cells pooled with CCR7-negative TemRA cells. The chain is built from TRBV4-1 and TRBJ1-5; tentatively, D is TRBD1 (5 bases). CDR3 DNA: TGCGCCAGCAGCGTAGAGACGGGGGGCAATCAGCCCCAGCATTTT. It yields the protein CASSVETGGNQPQHF.